The following is a T cell receptor (beta chain) sequence with its context. Trimming cost V 1 base and J 3 bases, with 9 bases left between them. The CDR3 totals 15 residues. CDR1 is LNHNV, CDR2 YYDKDF, per germline (reference sequence). The method was immunoSEQ multiplex PCR; TCRdb's version includes in-frame clones alone and lacks a portion of them. The sample has 100,000 or so clones, around 90% seen once. This sample was taken from a study of T cell responses to AZD1222 COVID-19 vaccine. The chain couples TRBV15 to TRBJ1-4; D gene uncertain. The receptor was isolated from an adult in good health. The input for sequencing was peripheral blood, taken on day 0 of AZD1222 vaccination. CDR3 protein: CATSRAKPSNEKLFF. In nucleotides, the CDR3 is TGTGCCACCAGCAGAGCCAAACCTTCTAATGAAAAACTGTTTTTT.